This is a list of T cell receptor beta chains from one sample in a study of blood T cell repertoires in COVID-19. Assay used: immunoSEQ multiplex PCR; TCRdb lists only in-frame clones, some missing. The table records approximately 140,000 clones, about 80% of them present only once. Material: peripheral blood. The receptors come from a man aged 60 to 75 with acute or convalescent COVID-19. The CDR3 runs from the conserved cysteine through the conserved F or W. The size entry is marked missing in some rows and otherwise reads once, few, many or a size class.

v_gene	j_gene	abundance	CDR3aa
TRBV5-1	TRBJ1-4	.	CASSYEGAAEKLFF
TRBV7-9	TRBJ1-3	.	CASSGPTGAGNTIYF
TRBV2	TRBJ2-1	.	CASSRDRGYNEQFF
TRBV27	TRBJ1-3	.	CASSLQPGDATIYF
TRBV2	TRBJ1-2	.	CASSLGGEISLYSYTF
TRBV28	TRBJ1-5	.	CASSPQDRGANQPQHF
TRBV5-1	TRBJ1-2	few	CASGKMGGNYGYTF
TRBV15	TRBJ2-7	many	CATSPQRTGSYEQYF
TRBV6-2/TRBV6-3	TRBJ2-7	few	CASSYGQGWEQYF
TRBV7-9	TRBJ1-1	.	CASSSQGAFTEAFF
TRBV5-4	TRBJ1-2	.	CASSVLGVGQYWGYGYTF
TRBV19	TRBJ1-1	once	CASSVTGFSEAFF
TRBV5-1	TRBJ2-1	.	CASRDSGRVIGYNEQFF
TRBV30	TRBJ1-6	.	CAWSDTVNSPLHF
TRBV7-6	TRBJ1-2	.	CASSLSGGDSNYGYTF
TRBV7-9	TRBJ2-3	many	CASSYTGSTDTQYF
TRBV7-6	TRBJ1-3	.	CASSLGTVLSSSGNTIYF
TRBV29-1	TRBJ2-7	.	CSVEFRTGVSYEQYF
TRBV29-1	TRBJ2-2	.	CSVGQQGTGELFF
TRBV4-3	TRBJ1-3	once	CASSQDSRPENTIYF
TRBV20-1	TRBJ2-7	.	CSARQLYEQYF
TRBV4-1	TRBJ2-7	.	CASSQEGGLAVYEQYF
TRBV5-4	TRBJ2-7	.	CASSKQVTYEQYF
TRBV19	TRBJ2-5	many	CASSIGQGAETQYF
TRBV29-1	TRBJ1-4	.	CSVGGLGGNEKLFF
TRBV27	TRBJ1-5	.	CASRALTGAGGSPQHF